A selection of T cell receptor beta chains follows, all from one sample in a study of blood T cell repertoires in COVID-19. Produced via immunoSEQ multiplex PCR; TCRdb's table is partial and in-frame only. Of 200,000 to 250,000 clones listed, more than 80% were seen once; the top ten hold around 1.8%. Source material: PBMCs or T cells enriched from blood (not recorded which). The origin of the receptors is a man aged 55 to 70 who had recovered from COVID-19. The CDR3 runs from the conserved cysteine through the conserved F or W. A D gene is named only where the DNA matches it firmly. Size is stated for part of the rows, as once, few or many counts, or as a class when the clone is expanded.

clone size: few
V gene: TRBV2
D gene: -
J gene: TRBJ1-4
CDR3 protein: CASSGVGNEKLFF
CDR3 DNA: TGTGCCAGCAGTGGAGTCGGGAATGAAAAACTGTTTTTT

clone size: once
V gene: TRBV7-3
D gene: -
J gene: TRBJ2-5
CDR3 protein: CASSLLSGETQYF
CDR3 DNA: TGTGCCAGCAGCTTACTCTCAGGGGAGACCCAGTACTTC

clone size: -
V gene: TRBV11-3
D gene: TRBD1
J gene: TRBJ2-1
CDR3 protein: CASSLHRGSSYNEQFF
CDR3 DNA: TGTGCCAGCAGCTTACACAGGGGGTCCTCCTACAATGAGCAGTTCTTC

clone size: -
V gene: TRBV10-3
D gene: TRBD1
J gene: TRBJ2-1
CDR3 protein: CAISSSPGTGSIYNEQFF
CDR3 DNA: TGTGCCATCAGTTCCAGTCCCGGGACAGGGTCAATCTACAATGAGCAGTTCTTC

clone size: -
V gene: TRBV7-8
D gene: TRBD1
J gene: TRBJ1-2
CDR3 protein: CASSQDRPYGYTF
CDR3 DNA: TGTGCCAGCAGCCAGGACAGGCCCTATGGCTACACCTTC

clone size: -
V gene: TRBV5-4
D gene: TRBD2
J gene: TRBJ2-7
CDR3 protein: CASSLGLAGSEQYF
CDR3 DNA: TGTGCCAGCAGCTTGGGACTAGCGGGGTCCGAGCAGTACTTC

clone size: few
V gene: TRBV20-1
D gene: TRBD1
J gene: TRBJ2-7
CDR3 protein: CSAPDLRQGYF
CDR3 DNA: TGCAGTGCTCCGGACCTCCGACAGGGATACTTC

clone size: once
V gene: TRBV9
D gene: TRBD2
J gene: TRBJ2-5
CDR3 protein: CASSVRGGRQETQYF
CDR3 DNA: TGTGCCAGCAGCGTCCGGGGGGGCCGACAAGAGACCCAGTACTTC

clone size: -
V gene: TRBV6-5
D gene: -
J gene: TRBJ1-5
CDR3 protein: CASSYLSGEGNQPQHF
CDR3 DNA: TGTGCCAGCAGTTACCTCTCGGGGGAGGGCAATCAGCCCCAGCATTTT

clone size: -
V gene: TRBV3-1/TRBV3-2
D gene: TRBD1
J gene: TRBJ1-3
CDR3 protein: CASSRNRDRVQSSGNTIYF
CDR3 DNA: TGTGCCAGCAGCCGAAACCGGGACAGGGTCCAGAGCTCTGGAAACACCATATATTTT

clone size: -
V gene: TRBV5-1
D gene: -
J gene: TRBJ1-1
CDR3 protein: CASSLDRFRSTEAFF
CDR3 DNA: TGCGCCAGCAGCTTGGATAGATTTAGGAGCACTGAAGCTTTCTTT

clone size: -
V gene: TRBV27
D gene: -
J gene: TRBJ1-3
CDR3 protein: CASSPSRDKGNTIYF
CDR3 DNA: TGTGCCAGCAGCCCCTCCCGGGACAAAGGAAACACCATATATTTT

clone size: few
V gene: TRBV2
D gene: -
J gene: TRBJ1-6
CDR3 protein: CASSETGQNNSPLHF
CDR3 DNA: TGTGCCAGCAGTGAAACCGGACAGAATAATTCACCCCTCCACTTT

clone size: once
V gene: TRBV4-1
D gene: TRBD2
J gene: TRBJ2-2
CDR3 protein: CASSQEAGGPKDTGELFF
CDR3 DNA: TGCGCCAGCAGCCAGGAAGCGGGGGGCCCAAAAGACACCGGGGAGCTGTTTTTT

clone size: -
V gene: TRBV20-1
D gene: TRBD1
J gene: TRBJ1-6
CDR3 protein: CSAGGTGNSPLHF
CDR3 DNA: TGCAGTGCTGGTGGGACAGGGAATTCACCCCTCCACTTT

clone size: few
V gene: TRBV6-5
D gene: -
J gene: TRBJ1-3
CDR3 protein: CASSYSGSSSGNTIYF
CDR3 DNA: TGTGCCAGCAGTTACTCGGGGAGTAGCTCTGGAAACACCATATATTTT

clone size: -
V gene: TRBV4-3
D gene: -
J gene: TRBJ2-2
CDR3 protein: CASSQYGGPHTGELFF
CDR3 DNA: TGCGCCAGCAGCCAATACGGGGGGCCTCACACCGGGGAGCTGTTTTTT

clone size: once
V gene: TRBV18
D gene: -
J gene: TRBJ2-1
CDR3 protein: CASSQGGGEQFF
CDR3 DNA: TGTGCCAGCTCACAAGGGGGTGGCGAGCAGTTCTTC

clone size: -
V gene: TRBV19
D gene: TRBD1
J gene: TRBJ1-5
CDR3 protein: CASSTFGQGGSNQPQHF
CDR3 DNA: TGTGCCAGTAGTACCTTTGGACAGGGCGGCAGCAATCAGCCCCAGCATTTT

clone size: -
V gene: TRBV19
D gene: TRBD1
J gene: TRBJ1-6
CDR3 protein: CASSSRDSYNSPLHF
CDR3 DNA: TGTGCCAGTAGTTCCCGGGACAGCTATAATTCACCCCTCCACTTT

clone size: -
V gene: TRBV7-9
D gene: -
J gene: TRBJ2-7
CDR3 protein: CASSFQNEQYF
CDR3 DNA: TGTGCCAGCAGTTTCCAGAACGAGCAGTACTTC

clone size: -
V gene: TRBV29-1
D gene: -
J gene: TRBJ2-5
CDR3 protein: CSVGPTVLETQYF
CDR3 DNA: TGCAGCGTTGGCCCGACAGTGTTAGAGACCCAGTACTTC

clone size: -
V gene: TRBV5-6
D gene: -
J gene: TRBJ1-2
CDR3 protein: CASSLDAGRGYTF
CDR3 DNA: TGTGCCAGCAGCTTGGACGCCGGTCGTGGCTACACCTTC

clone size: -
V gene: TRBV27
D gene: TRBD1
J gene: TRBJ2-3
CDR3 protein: CASSSWGRGMADTQYF
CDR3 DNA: TGTGCCAGCAGTAGTTGGGGCAGGGGGATGGCAGATACGCAGTATTTT

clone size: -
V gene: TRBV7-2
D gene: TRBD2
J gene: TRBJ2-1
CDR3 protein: CASSAMRASGGAKQFF
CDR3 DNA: TGTGCCAGCAGCGCCATGAGGGCTAGCGGGGGGGCTAAGCAGTTCTTC

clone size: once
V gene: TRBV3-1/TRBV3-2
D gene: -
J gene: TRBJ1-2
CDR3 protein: CASSQDLGGALAYGYTF
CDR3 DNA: TGTGCCAGCAGCCAAGATCTAGGAGGGGCGTTAGCATATGGCTACACCTTC

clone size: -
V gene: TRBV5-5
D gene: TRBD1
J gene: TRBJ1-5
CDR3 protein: CASSLTGGSNQPQHF
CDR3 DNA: TGTGCCAGCAGCTTGACAGGGGGAAGCAATCAGCCCCAGCATTTT

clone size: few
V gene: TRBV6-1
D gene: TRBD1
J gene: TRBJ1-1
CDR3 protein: CASSDGTGMVEAFF
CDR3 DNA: TGTGCCAGCAGTGACGGGACAGGGATGGTTGAAGCTTTCTTT

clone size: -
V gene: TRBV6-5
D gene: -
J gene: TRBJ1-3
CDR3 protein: CASRGRSSGNTIYF
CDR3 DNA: TGTGCCAGCAGAGGCCGGAGCTCTGGAAACACCATATATTTT

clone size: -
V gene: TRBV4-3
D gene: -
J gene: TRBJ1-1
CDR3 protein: CASSHGRGTEAFF
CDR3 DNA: TGCGCCAGCAGCCACGGACGGGGCACTGAAGCTTTCTTT

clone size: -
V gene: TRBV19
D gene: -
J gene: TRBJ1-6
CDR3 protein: CASSIGQVGNSPLHF
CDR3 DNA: TGTGCCAGTAGTATAGGGCAGGTGGGCAATTCACCCCTCCACTTT

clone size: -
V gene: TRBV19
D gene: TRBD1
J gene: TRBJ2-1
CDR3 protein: CASSPGQGFYNEQFF
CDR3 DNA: TGTGCCAGTAGTCCGGGACAGGGTTTTTACAATGAGCAGTTCTTC